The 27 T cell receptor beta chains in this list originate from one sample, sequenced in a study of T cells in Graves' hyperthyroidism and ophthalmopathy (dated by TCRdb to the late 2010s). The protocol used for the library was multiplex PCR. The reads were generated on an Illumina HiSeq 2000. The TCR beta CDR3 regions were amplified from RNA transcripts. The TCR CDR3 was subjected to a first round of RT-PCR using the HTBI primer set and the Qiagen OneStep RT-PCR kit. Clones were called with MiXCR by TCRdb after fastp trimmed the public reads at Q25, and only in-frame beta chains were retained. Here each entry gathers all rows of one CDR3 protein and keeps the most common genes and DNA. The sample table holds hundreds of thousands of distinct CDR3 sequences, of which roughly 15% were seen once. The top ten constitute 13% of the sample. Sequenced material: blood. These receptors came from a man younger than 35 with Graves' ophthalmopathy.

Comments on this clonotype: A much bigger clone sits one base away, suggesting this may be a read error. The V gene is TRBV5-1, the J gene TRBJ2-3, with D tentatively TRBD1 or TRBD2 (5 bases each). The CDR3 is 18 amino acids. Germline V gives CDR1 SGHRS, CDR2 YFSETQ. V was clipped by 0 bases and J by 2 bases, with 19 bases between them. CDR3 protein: CASSLESGPGRLTDTQYF. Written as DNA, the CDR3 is TGCGCCAGCAGCTTGGAGTCGGGACCAGGCCGACTCACAGATACGCAGTATTTT.

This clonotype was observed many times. CDR3 DNA: TGTGCCAGCAGCCCAACAGGGTCCCAAGAGACCCAGTACTTC. Its protein product is CASSPTGSQETQYF. The J gene is TRBJ2-5, the V gene TRBV7-2; D is perhaps TRBD1 (6 bases). V gave up 5 bases and J gave up 1 base, with 11 bases separating them. There are 14 residues in the CDR3. Germline assignment: CDR1 SGHTA and CDR2 FQGNSA.

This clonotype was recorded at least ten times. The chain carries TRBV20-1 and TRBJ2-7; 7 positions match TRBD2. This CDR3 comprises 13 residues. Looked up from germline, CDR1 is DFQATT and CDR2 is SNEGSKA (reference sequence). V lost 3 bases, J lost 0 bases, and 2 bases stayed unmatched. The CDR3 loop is CSARREFSYEQYF. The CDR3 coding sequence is TGCAGTGCTAGGCGGGAGTTCTCCTACGAGCAGTACTTC.

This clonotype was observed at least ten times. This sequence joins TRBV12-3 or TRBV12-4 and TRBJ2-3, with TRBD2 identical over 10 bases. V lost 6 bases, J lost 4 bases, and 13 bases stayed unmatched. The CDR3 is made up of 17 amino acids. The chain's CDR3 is CASSPKSGGAGSDTQYF. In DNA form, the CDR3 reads TGTGCCAGCAGCCCAAAAAGCGGGGGGGCAGGGTCAGATACGCAGTATTTT.

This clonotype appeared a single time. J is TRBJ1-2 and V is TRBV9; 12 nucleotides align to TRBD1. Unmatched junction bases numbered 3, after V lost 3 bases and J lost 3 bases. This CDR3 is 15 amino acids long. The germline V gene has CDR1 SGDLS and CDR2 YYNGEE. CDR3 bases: TGTGCCAGCAGCGCAGGGACAGGGGGCGACTATGGCTACACCTTC. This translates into CASSAGTGGDYGYTF.

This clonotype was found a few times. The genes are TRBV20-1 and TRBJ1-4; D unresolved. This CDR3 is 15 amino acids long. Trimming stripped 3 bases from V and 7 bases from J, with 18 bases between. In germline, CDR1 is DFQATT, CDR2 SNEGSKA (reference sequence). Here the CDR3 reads CSASDVRGKAEKLFF. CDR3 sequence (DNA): TGCAGTGCTAGCGATGTACGGGGTAAAGCTGAAAAACTGTTTTTT.

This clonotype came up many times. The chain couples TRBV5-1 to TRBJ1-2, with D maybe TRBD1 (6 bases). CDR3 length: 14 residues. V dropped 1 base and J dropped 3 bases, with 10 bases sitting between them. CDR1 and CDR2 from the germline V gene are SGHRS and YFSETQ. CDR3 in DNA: TGCGCCAGCAGCTTGCAGGACAGCTACTATGGCTACACCTTC. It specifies CASSLQDSYYGYTF.

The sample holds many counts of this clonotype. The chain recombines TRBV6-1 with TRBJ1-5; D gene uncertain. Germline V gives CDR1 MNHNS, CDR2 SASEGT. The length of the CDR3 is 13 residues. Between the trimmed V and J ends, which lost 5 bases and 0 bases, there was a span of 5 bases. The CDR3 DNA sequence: TGTGCCAGCAGTCAGTCTAGCAATCAGCCCCAGCATTTT. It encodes CASSQSSNQPQHF.

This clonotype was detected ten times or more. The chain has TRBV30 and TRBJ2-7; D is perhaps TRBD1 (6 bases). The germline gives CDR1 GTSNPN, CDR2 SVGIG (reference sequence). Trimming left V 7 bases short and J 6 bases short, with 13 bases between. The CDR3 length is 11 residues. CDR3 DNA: TGTGCCTTGGCAGGGGTCTCCGAGCAGTACTTC. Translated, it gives CALAGVSEQYF.

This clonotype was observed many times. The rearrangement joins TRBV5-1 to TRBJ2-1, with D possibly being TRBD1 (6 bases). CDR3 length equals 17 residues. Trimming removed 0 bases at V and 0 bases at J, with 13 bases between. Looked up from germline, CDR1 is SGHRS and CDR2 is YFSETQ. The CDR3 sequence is CASSLALQGSSYNEQFF. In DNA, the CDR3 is TGCGCCAGCAGCTTGGCCTTACAGGGCAGCTCCTACAATGAGCAGTTCTTC. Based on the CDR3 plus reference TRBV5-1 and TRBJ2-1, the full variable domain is KAGVTQTPRYLIKTRGQQVTLSCSPISGHRSVSWYQQTPGQGLQFLFEYFSETQRNKGNFPGRFSGRQFSNSRSEMNVSTLELGDSALYLCASSLALQGSSYNEQFFGPGTRLTVL.

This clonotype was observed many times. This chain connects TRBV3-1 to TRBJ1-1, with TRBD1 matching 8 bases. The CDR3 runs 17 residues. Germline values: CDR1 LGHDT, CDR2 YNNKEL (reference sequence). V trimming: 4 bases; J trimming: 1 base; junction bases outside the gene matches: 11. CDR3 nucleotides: TGTGCCAGCAGCCCCGCCGCCGGGACAGGATCGAACACTGAAGCTTTCTTT. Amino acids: CASSPAAGTGSNTEAFF.

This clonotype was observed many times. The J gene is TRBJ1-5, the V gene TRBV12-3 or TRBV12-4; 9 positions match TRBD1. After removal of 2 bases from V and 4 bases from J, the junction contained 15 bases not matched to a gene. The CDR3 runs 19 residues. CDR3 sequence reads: CASSLIGQGYGWSNQPQHF. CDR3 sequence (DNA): TGTGCCAGCAGTTTAATTGGACAGGGGTACGGTTGGTCTAATCAGCCCCAGCATTTT.

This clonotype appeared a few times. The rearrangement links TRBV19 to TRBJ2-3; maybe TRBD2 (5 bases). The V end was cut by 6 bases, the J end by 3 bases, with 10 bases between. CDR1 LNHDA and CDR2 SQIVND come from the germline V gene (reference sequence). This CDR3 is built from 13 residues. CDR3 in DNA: TGTGCCAGTAGCCCAACTAGAACAGATACGCAGTATTTT. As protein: CASSPTRTDTQYF.

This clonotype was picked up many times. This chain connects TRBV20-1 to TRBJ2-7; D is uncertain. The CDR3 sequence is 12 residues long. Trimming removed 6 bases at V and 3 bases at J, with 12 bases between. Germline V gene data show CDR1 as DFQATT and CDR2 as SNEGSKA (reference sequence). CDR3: CSARARVYEQYF. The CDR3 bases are TGCAGTGCCCGCGCTAGAGTCTACGAGCAGTACTTC.

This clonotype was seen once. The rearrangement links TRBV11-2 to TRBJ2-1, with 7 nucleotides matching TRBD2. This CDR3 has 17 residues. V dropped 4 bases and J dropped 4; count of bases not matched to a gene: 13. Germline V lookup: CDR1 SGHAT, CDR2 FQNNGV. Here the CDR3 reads CASSSQGSGRGYNEQFF. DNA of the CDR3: TGTGCCAGCAGCTCCCAAGGGTCAGGGCGGGGGTACAATGAGCAGTTCTTC. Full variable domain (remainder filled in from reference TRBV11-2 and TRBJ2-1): EAGVAQSPRYKIIEKRQSVAFWCNPISGHATLYWYQQILGQGPKLLIQFQNNGVVDDSQLPKDRFSAERLKGVDSTLKIQPAKLEDSAVYLCASSSQGSGRGYNEQFFGPGTRLTVL.

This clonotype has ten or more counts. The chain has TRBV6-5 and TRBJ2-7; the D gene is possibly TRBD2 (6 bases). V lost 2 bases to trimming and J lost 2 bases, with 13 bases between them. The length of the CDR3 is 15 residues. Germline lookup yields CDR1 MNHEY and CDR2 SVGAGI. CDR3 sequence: CASSYDGGSPYEQYF. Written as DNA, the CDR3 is TGTGCCAGCAGTTACGACGGGGGTTCCCCCTACGAGCAGTACTTC.

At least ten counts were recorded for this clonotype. DNA for the CDR3: TGTGCCAGCAGCGCGATAGCGGAAAGCACAGATACGCAGTATTTT. It is translated as CASSAIAESTDTQYF. The chain links TRBV13 to TRBJ2-3; D perhaps matches TRBD2 (6 bases). CDR3 length: 15 amino acids. Germline CDR1 is PRHDT and CDR2 is FYEKMQ (reference sequence). V was trimmed by 5 bases and J by 0 bases, leaving 12 bases between them.

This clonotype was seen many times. CDR3 nucleotides: TGTGCCAGCAGCTTTACTGACTTAAGCTACGAGCAGTACTTC. Residues: CASSFTDLSYEQYF. This chain links TRBV11-3 with TRBJ2-7; D not certain. Trimming took 3 bases from V and 3 from J, leaving 12 bases between them. The CDR3 sequence is 14 residues long. From germline, CDR1 is SGHNT and CDR2 YENEEA.

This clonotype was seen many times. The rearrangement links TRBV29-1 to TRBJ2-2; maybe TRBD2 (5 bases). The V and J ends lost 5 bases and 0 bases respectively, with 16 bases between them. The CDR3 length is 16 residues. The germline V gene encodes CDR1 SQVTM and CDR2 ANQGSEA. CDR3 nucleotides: TGCAGCGTTCGATCCGGGGTCCCCCCGAACACCGGGGAGCTGTTTTTT. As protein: CSVRSGVPPNTGELFF.

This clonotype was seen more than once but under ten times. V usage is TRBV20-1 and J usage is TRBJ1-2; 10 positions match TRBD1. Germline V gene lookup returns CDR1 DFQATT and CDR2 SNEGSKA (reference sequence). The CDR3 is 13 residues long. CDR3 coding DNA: TGCAGGGGGGGACAGGGGCCTAACTATGGCTACACCTTC. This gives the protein CRGGQGPNYGYTF.

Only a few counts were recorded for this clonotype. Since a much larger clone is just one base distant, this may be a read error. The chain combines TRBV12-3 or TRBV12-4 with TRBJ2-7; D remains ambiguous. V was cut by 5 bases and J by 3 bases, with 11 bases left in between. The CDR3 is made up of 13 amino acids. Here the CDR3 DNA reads TGTGCCAGCAGTGACCAGGAACACTACGAGCAGTACTTC. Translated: CASSDQEHYEQYF.

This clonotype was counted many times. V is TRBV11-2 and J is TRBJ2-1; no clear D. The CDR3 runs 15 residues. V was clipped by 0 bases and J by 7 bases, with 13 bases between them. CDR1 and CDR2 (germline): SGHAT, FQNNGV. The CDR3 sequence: CASSLEPQTGNEQFF. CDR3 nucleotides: TGTGCCAGCAGCTTAGAGCCGCAGACCGGGAATGAGCAGTTCTTC. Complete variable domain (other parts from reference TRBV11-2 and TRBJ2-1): EAGVAQSPRYKIIEKRQSVAFWCNPISGHATLYWYQQILGQGPKLLIQFQNNGVVDDSQLPKDRFSAERLKGVDSTLKIQPAKLEDSAVYLCASSLEPQTGNEQFFGPGTRLTVL.

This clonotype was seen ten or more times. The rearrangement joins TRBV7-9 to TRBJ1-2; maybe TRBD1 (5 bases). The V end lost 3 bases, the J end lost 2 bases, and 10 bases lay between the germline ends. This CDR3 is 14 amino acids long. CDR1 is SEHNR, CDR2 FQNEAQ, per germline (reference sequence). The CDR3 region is CASSLGPFNYGYTF. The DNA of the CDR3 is TGTGCCAGCAGCTTGGGACCCTTCAACTATGGCTACACCTTC.

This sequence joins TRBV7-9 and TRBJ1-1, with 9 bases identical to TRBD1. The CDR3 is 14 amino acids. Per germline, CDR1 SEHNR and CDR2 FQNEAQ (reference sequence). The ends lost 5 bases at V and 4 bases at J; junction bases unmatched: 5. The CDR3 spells CASSQGQGITEAFF. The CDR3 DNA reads TGTGCCAGCAGCCAAGGACAGGGGATCACTGAAGCTTTCTTT.

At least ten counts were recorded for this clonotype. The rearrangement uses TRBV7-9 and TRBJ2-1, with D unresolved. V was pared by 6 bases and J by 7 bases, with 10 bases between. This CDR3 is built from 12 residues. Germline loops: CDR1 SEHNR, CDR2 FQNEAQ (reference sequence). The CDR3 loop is CASRPNWNEQFF. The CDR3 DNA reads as TGTGCCAGCAGACCTAACTGGAATGAGCAGTTCTTC.

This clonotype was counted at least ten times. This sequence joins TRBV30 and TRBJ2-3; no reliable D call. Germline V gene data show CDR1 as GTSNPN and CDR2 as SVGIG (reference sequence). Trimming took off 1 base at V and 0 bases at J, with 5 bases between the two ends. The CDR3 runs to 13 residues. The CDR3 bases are TGTGCCTGGAGTGGGGCTAGCACAGATACGCAGTATTTT. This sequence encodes CAWSGASTDTQYF.

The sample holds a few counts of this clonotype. CDR3 sequence reads: CASSIRRDSDSPGEQYF. The CDR3 bases are TGTGCCAGTAGTATACGCCGGGACAGCGATTCCCCTGGGGAGCAGTACTTC. The chain is built from TRBV19 and TRBJ2-7; 7 bases align to TRBD1. Germline CDR1 is LNHDA and CDR2 is SQIVND (reference sequence). This CDR3 comprises 17 residues. V dropped 2 bases and J dropped 7; count of bases not matched to a gene: 17.